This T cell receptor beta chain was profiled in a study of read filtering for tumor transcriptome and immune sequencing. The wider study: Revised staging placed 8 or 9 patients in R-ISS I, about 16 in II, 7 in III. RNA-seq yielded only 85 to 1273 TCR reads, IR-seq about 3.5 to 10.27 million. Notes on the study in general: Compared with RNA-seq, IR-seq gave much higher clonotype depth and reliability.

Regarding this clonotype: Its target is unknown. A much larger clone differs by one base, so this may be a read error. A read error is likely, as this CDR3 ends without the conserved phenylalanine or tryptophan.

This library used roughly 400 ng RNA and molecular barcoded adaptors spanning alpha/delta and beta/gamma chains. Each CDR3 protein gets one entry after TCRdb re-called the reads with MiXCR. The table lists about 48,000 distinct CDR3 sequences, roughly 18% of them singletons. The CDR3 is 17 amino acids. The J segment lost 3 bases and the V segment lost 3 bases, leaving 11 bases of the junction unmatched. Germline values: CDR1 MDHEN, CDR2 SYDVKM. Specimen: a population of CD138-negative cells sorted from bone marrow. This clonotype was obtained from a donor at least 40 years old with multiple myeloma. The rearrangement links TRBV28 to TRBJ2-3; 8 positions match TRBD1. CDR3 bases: TGTGCCAGCAGTTTCCCAGGGGGCTCGGATGAAACAGATACGCAGTATTTA. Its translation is CASSFPGGSDETDTQYL.